This T cell receptor (beta chain) stems from a study of T cells in Graves' hyperthyroidism and ophthalmopathy. Study-level information: Before any treatment, at initial diagnosis, peripheral blood was collected.

Diagnosis of hyperthyroidism was new in patients aged 18 to 65, and its duration was under 2 months. Patients with uncontrolled infections, other autoimmune diseases, pregnancy or lactation were excluded. Source material for PBMCs was roughly 10 ml fresh peripheral blood. The CDR3 regions of TCR beta were amplified from RNA transcripts. During a first-round RT-PCR of the TCR CDR3, the HTBI primer set was used. MiXCR, applied by TCRdb to the multiplex PCR reads, yields one record per CDR3 protein. The table lists roughly 200,000 distinct CDR3 sequences, around 16% of them singletons, with about 48% in the top ten. Germline loops: CDR1 MNHEY, CDR2 SMNVEV (reference sequence). The CDR3 runs to 14 residues. The V and J ends lost 3 bases and 4 bases respectively, with 12 bases between them. This clonotype was recorded at least ten times.

The receptor comes from a man aged 40-49 years with Graves' hyperthyroidism. This chain uses TRBV27 with TRBJ2-5; D ambiguous. The source material was blood. The CDR3 DNA reads as TGTGCCAGCAGTTTGTCGCTGGGCTTAGAGACCCAGTACTTC. It yields the protein CASSLSLGLETQYF.